This T cell receptor (beta chain) was found in a study of T cell changes during pregnancy in multiple sclerosis. Libraries were prepared by immunoSEQ multiplex PCR; TCRdb keeps only in-frame clonotypes and omits some of them. This sample carries 50,000 to 60,000 clones, approximately 90% of them seen once, and the ten largest clones take 3% to 4%. Germline loops: CDR1 SGHAT, CDR2 FQNNGV. The CDR3 has 14 residues. V was clipped by 5 bases and J by 3 bases; unmatched bases: 3. The sample here was peripheral blood, taken after pregnancy. This clonotype originated in a female donor in good health, enrolled as a control in a pregnancy study. The V call is TRBV11-2, the J call TRBJ2-7; 11 positions match TRBD1. CDR3 DNA sequence: TGTGCCAGCAGCCCCGGGACAGGGGGCTACGAGCAGTACTTC. Protein: CASSPGTGGYEQYF.